These T cell receptor beta chains were read from a single sample in a study of T cells in Graves' hyperthyroidism and ophthalmopathy. Using its own MiXCR run on the multiplex PCR reads, TCRdb lists one record per CDR3 protein. In the table there are some 400,000 distinct CDR3 sequences, roughly 13% of which are singletons. Sequencing was carried out using blood. Receptor source: a man aged 25-45 years with Graves' hyperthyroidism that later progressed to Graves' ophthalmopathy. The CDR3 runs from the conserved cysteine through the conserved F or W. Fields, in order: clone size, D gene, V gene, J gene, CDR3 protein, CDR3 DNA. The D gene is left open where the match is weak. Expanded clones get a size class; other rows say once, few or many, or leave the size out.

many	TRBD1	TRBV20-1	TRBJ2-3	CSAALTTGPDTQYF	TGCAGTGCTGCCCTAACGACAGGGCCAGATACGCAGTATTTT
many	.	TRBV10-1	TRBJ2-2	CASSGGTSLNTGELFF	TGCGCCAGCAGTGGAGGGACATCGTTAAACACCGGGGAGCTGTTTTTT
.	.	TRBV9	TRBJ2-2	CASSVGLGQSGELFF	TGTGCCAGCAGCGTAGGGCTGGGGCAGTCCGGGGAGCTGTTTTTT
many	.	TRBV6-1	TRBJ2-2	CASRHQGADSLANTGELFF	TGTGCCAGCAGACATCAGGGAGCGGATTCCCTTGCGAACACCGGGGAGCTGTTTTTT
.	TRBD1	TRBV2	TRBJ1-2	CASLRTGNYGYTF	TGTGCCAGCTTAAGGACAGGGAACTATGGCTACACCTTC
few	TRBD1	TRBV6-1	TRBJ1-4	CASSGQVEEKLFF	TGTGCCAGCAGCGGACAGGTAGAAGAAAAACTGTTTTTT
.	.	TRBV12-3/TRBV12-4	TRBJ1-1	CASSFGRTNTEAFF	TGTGCCAGCAGTTTTGGACGAACGAACACTGAAGCTTTCTTT
many	.	TRBV30	TRBJ2-2	CAWSIQTGYTGELFF	TGTGCCTGGAGTATCCAGACAGGCTACACCGGGGAGCTGTTTTTT
few	.	TRBV20-1	TRBJ2-1	CSARGGSRGAENEQFF	TGCAGTGCTAGAGGGGGTTCAAGGGGGGCCGAAAATGAGCAGTTCTTC
many	TRBD2	TRBV11-2	TRBJ2-1	CASAWGAGAENEQFF	TGTGCCAGCGCCTGGGGAGCGGGGGCCGAGAATGAGCAGTTCTTC